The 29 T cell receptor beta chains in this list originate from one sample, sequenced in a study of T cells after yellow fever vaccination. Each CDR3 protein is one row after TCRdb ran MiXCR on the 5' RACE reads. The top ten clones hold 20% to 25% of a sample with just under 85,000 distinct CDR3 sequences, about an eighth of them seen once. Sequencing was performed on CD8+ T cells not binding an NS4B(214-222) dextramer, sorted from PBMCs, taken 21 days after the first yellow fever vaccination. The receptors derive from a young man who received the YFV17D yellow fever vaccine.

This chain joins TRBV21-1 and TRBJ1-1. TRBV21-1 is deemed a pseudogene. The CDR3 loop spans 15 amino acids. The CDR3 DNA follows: TGTGCCAGCAGCAAAAGCCGACGGTGGGACACTGAAGCTTTCTTT. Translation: CASSKSRRWDTEAFF.

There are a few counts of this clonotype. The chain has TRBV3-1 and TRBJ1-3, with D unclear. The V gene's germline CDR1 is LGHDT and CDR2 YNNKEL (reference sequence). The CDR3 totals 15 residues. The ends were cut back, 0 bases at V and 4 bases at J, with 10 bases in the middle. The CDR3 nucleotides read TGTGCCAGCAGCCAAGATGTGTTGGGAGGAAACACCATATATTTT. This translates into CASSQDVLGGNTIYF.

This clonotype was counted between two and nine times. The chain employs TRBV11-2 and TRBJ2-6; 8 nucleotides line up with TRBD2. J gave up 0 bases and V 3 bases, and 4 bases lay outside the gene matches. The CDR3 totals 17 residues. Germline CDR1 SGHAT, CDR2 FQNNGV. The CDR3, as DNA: TGTGCCAGCAGCTTTGGCGGGGGGTACTCTGGGGCCAACGTCCTGACTTTC. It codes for CASSFGGGYSGANVLTF.

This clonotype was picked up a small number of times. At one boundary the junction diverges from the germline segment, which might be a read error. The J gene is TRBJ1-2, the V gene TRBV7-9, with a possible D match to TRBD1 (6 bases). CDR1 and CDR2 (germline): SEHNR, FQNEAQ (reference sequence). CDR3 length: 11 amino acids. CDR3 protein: CASSLTGTKGF. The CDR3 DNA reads TGTGCCAGCAGCCTGACCGGGACAAAGGGCTTC.

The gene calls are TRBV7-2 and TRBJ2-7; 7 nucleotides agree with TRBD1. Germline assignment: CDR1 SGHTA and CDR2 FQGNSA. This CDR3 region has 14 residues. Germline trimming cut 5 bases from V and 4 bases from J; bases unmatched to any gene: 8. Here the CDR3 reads CASSAGDSLYEQYF. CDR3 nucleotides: TGTGCCAGCAGCGCAGGGGACAGCTTATACGAGCAGTACTTC. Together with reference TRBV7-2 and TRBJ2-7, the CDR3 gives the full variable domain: GAGVSQSPSNKVTEKGKDVELRCDPISGHTALYWYRQSLGQGLEFLIYFQGNSAPDKSGLPSDRFSAERTGGSVSTLTIQRTQQEDSAVYLCASSAGDSLYEQYFGPGTRLTVT.

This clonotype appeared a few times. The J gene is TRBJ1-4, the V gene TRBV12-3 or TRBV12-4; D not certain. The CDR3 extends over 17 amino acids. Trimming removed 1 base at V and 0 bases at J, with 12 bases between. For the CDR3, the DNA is TGTGCCAGCAGTTTAGAGGTGCGGCAGGCAACTAATGAAAAACTGTTTTTT. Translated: CASSLEVRQATNEKLFF.

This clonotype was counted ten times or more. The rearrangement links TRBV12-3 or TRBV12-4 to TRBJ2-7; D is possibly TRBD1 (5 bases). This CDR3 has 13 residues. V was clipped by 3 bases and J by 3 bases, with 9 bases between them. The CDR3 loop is CASSFREHYEQYV. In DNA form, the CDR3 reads TGTGCCAGCAGTTTCAGGGAACACTACGAGCAGTACGTC.

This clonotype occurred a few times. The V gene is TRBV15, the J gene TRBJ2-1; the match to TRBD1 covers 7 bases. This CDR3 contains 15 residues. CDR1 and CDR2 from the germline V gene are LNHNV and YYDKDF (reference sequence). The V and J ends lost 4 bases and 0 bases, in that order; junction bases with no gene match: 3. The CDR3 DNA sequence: TGTGCCACCAGCAATCACAGGGGCTCCTACAATGAGCAGTTCTTC. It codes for CATSNHRGSYNEQFF. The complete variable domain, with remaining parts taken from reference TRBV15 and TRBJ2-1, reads DAMVIQNPRYQVTQFGKPVTLSCSQTLNHNVMYWYQQKSSQAPKLLFHYYDKDFNNEADTPDNFQSRRPNTSFCFLDIRSPGLGDTAMYLCATSNHRGSYNEQFFGPGTRLTVL.

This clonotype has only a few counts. The CDR3: CASSLGTTYEQYF. The CDR3 coding sequence is TGTGCCAGCAGTTTAGGGACTACATACGAGCAGTACTTC. The chain has TRBV27 and TRBJ2-7, with 7 bases identical to TRBD2. The germline V gene has CDR1 MNHEY and CDR2 SMNVEV (reference sequence). Unmatched junction bases numbered 2, after V lost 2 bases and J lost 4 bases. The CDR3 sequence is 13 residues long.

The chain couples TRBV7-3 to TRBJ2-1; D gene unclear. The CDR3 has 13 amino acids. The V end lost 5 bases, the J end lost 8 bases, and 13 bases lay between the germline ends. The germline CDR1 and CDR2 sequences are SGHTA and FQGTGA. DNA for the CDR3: TGTGCCAGCAGCCCATCCCCGGATCATGAGCAGTTCTTC. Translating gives CASSPSPDHEQFF. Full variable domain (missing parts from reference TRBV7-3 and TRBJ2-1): GAGVSQTPSNKVTEKGKYVELRCDPISGHTALYWYRQSLGQGPEFLIYFQGTGAADDSGLPNDRFFAVRPEGSVSTLKIQRTERGDSAVYLCASSPSPDHEQFFGPGTRLTVL.

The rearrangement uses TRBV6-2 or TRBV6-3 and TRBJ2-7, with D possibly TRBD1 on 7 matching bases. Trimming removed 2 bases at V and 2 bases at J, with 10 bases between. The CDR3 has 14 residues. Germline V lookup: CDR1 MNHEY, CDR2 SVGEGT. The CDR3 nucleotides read TGTGCCAGCAGTTACCAGGGGGGCCCCTACGAGCAGTACGTC. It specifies CASSYQGGPYEQYV.

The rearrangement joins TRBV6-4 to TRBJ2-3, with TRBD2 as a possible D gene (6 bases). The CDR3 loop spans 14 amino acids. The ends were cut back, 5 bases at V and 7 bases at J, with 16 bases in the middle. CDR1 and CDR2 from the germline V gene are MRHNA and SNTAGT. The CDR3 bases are TGTGCCAGCAGTTCGACTAGATCGAGGAATACGCAGTATTTT. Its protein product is CASSSTRSRNTQYF.

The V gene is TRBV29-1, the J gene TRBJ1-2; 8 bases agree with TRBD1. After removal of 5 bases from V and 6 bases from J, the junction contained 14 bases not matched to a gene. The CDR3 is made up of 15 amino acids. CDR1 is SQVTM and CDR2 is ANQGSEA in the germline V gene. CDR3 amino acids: CSVWTPGQAAHGYTF. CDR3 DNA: TGCAGCGTTTGGACCCCGGGACAGGCGGCCCATGGCTACACCTTC.

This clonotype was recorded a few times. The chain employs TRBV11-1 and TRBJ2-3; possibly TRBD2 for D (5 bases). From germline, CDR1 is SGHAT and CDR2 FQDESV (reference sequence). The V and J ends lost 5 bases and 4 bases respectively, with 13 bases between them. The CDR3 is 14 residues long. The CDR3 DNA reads TGTGCCAGCAGCCCTCCTAGCAGAGCAGATACGCAGTATTTT. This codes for CASSPPSRADTQYF.

The CDR3 is CASSQERAVTDTQYF. In DNA form, the CDR3 reads TGCGCCAGCAGCCAAGAGCGGGCCGTCACAGATACGCAGTATTTT. The chain combines TRBV4-3 with TRBJ2-3, with TRBD2 as a possible D gene (5 bases). The CDR3 extends over 15 amino acids. The V end lost 0 bases, the J end lost 2 bases, and 9 bases lay between the germline ends. Per germline, CDR1 LGHNA and CDR2 YSLEER.

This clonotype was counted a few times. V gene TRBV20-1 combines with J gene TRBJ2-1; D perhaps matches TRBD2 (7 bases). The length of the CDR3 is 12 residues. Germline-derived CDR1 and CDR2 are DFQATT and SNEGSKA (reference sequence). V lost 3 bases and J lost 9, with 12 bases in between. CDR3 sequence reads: CSASGGGAEQFF. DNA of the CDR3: TGCAGTGCTAGTGGCGGGGGCGCTGAGCAGTTCTTC.

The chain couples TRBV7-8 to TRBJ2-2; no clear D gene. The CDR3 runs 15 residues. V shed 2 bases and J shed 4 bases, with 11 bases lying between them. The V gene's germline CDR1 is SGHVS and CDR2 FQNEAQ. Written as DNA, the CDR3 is TGTGCCAGCAGCTTAACGGATGTTGGCACCGGGGAGCTGTTTTTT. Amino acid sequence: CASSLTDVGTGELFF. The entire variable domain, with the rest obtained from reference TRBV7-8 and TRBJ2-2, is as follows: GAGVSQSPRYKVAKRGQDVALRCDPISGHVSLFWYQQALGQGPEFLTYFQNEAQLDKSGLPSDRFFAERPEGSVSTLKIQRTQQEDSAVYLCASSLTDVGTGELFFGEGSRLTVL.

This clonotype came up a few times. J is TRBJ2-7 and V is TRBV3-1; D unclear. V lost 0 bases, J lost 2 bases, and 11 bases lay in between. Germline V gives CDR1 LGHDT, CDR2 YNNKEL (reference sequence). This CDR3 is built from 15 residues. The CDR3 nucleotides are TGTGCCAGCAGCCAAGATTTCGACAACCCCTACGAGCAGTACTTC. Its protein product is CASSQDFDNPYEQYF.

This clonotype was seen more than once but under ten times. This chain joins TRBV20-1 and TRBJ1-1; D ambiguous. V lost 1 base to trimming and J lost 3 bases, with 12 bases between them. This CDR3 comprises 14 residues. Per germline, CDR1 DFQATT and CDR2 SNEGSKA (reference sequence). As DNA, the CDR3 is TGCAGTGCTAGAGCCCATCTGGGATACACTGAAGCTTTCTTT. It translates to CSARAHLGYTEAFF.

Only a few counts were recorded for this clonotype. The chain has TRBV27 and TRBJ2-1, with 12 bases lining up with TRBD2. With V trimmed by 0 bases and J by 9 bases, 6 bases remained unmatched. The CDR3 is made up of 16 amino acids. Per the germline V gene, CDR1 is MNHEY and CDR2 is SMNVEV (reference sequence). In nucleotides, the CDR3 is TGTGCCAGCAGTTTATCAGCTAGCGGGGGGGCCTTTGAGCAGTTCTTC. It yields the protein CASSLSASGGAFEQFF.

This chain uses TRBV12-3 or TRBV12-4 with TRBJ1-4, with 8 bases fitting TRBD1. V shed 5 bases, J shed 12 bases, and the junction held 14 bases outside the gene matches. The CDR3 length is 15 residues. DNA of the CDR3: TGTGCCAGCAGTCAACCCCGACAGGGGCTTGGAGAACTGTTTTTT. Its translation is CASSQPRQGLGELFF.

DNA for the CDR3: TGTGCCAGCAGCTCCCCTCTCCAGGACGAGCAGTACTTC. Its protein is CASSSPLQDEQYF. The chain combines TRBV11-2 with TRBJ2-7; no clear D. The CDR3 length is 13 residues. Germline assignment: CDR1 SGHAT and CDR2 FQNNGV. The V gene lost 4 bases and the J gene lost 5 bases, with 12 bases spanning the gap. Together with reference TRBV11-2 and TRBJ2-7, the CDR3 gives the full variable domain: EAGVAQSPRYKIIEKRQSVAFWCNPISGHATLYWYQQILGQGPKLLIQFQNNGVVDDSQLPKDRFSAERLKGVDSTLKIQPAKLEDSAVYLCASSSPLQDEQYFGPGTRLTVT.

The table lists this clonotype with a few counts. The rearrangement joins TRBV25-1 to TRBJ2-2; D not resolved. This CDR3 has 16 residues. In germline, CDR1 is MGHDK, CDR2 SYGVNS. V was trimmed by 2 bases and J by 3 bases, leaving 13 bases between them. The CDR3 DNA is TGTGCCAGCAGTGAAATTAAGGAGTGGGACACCGGGGAGCTGTTTTTT. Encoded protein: CASSEIKEWDTGELFF.

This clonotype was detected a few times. The CDR3 loop is CASSYSTASNEKLFF. CDR3 coding DNA: TGTGCCAGCAGTTACTCGACAGCTTCTAATGAAAAACTGTTTTTT. This chain joins TRBV6-5 and TRBJ1-4; the D gene is possibly TRBD1 (5 bases). The V and J ends lost 0 bases and 3 bases respectively, with 8 bases between them. Looked up from germline, CDR1 is MNHEY and CDR2 is SVGAGI. The CDR3 has 15 amino acids.

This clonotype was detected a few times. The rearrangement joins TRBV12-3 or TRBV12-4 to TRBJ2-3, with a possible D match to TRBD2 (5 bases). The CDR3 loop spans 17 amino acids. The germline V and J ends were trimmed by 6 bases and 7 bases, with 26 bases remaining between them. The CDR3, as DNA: TGTGCCAGCAGACAAACCCCCAGCGGAATATGGAGCCATACGCAGTATTTT. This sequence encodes CASRQTPSGIWSHTQYF.

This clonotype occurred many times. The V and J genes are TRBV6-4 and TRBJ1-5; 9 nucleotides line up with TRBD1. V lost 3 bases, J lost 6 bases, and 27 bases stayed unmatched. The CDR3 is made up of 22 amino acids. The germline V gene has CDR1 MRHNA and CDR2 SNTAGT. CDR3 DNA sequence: TGTGCCAGCAGTGATGGAGAAATTCGGGACAGGGTTGTTTGGGGGGACTCTCAGCCCCAGCATTTT. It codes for CASSDGEIRDRVVWGDSQPQHF.

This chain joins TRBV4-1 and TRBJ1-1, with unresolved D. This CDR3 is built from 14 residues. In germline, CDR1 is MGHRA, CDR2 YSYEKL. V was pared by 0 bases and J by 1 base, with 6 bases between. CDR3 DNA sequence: TGCGCCAGCAGCCAAGATTCCAGGAACACTGAAGCTTTCTTT. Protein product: CASSQDSRNTEAFF.

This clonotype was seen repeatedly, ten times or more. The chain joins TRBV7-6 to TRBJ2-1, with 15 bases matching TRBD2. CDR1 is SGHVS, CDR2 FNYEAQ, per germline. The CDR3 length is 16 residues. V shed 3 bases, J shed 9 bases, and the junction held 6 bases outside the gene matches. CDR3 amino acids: CASSFGTSGGISEQFF. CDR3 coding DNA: TGTGCCAGCAGCTTCGGGACTAGCGGGGGGATAAGTGAGCAGTTCTTC.

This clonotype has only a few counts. The CDR3 spells CASTPQVAGARDEQFF. The DNA for the CDR3 is TGTGCCAGCACCCCTCAAGTAGCGGGGGCCAGGGATGAGCAGTTCTTC. V is TRBV7-8 and J is TRBJ2-1; 9 nucleotides align to TRBD2. V dropped 7 bases and J dropped 8; count of bases not matched to a gene: 15. Germline CDR1 SGHVS, CDR2 FQNEAQ. The CDR3 consists of 16 residues.